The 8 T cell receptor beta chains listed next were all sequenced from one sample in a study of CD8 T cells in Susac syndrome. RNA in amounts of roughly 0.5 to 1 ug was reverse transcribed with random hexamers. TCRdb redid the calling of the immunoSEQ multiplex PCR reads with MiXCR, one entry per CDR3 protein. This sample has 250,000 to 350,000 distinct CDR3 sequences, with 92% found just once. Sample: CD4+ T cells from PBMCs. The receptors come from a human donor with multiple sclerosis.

Written as DNA, the CDR3 is TGTGCCAGCAGCCCAATCGGAGGTGGGACTATAAGTTACGAGCAGTACTTC. The encoded protein is CASSPIGGGTISYEQYF. This sequence joins TRBV7-2 and TRBJ2-7; 7 nucleotides agree with TRBD2. Germline V gene sequence: CDR1 SGHTA, CDR2 FQGNSA. V gave up 5 bases and J gave up 4 bases; unmatched junction bases: 17. The CDR3 loop spans 17 amino acids.

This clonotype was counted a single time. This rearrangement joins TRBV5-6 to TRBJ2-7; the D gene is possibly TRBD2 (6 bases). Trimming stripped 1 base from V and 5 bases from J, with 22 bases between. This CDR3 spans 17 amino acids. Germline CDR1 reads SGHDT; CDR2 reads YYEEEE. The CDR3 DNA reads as TGTGCCAGCAGCTTGATCGCAGGGAGGATGTTCGGTCACGAGCAGTACTTC. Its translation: CASSLIAGRMFGHEQYF.

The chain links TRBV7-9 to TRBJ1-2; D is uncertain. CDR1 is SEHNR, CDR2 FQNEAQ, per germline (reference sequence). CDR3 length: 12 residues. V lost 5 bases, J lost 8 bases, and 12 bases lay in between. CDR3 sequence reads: CASSTGLRGYTF. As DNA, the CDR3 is TGTGCCAGCAGCACGGGGTTGCGGGGCTACACCTTC.

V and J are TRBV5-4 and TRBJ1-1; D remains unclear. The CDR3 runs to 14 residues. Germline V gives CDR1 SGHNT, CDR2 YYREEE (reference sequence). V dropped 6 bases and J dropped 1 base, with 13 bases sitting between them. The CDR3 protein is CASNRRQSNTEAFF. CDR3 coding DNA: TGTGCCAGCAACAGACGGCAATCGAACACTGAAGCTTTCTTT. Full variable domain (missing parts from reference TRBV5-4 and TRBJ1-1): ETGVTQSPTHLIKTRGQQVTLRCSSQSGHNTVSWYQQALGQGPQFIFQYYREEENGRGNFPPRFSGLQFPNYSSELNVNALELDDSALYLCASNRRQSNTEAFFGQGTRLTVV.

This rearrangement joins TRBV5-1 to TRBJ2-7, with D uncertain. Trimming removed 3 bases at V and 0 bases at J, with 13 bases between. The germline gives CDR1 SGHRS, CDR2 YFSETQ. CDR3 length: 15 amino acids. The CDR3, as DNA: TGCGCCAGCAGCTGGACGGGCCTGAGCTCCTACGAGCAGTACTTC. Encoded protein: CASSWTGLSSYEQYF.

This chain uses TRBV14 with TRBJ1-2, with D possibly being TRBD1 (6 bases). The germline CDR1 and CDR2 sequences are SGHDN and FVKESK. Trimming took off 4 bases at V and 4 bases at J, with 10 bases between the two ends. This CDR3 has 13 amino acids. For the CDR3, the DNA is TGTGCCAGCAGCCCGACAGGTGGCTATGGCTACACCTTC. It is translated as CASSPTGGYGYTF.

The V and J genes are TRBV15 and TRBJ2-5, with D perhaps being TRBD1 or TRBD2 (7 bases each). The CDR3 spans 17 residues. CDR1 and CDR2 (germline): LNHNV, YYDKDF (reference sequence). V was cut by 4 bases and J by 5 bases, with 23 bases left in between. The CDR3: CATSTGPHRGGGETQYF. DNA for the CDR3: TGTGCCACCAGCACGGGTCCCCACAGGGGAGGGGGGGAGACCCAGTACTTC.

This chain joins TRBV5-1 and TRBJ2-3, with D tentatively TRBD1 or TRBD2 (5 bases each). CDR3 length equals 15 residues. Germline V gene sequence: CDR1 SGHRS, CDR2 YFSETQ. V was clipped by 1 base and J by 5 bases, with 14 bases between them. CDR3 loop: CASSLLSGRIDTQYF. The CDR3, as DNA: TGCGCCAGCAGCTTGCTCTCGGGACGGATAGATACGCAGTATTTT.